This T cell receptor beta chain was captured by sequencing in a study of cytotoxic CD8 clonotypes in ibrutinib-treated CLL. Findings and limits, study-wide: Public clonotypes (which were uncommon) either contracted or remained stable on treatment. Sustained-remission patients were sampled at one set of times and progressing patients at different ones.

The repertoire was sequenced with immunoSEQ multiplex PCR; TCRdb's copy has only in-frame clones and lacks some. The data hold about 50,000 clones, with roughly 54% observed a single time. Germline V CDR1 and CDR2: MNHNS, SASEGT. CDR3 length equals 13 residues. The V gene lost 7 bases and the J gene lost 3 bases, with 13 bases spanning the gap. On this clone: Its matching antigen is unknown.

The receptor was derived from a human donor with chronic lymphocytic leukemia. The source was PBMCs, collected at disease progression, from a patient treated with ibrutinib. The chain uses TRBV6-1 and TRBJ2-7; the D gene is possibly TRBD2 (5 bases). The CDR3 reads CASTRTEVYEQYF. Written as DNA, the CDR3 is TGTGCCAGCACTCGGACGGAGGTCTACGAGCAGTACTTC.